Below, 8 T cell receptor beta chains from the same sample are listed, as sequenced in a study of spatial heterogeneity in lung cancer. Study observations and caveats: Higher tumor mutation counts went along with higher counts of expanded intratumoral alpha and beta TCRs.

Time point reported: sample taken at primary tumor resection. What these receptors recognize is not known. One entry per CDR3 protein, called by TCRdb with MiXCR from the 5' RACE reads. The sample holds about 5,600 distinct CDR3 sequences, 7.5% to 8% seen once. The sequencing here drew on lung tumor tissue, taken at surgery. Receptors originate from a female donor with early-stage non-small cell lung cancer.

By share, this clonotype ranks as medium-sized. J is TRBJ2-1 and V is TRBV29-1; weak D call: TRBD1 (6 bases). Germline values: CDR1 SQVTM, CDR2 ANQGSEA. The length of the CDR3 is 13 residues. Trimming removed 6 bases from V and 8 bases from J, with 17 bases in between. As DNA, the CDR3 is TGCAGCGTCGCACAGGGTTCCGGCTATGAGCAGTTCTTC. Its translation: CSVAQGSGYEQFF.

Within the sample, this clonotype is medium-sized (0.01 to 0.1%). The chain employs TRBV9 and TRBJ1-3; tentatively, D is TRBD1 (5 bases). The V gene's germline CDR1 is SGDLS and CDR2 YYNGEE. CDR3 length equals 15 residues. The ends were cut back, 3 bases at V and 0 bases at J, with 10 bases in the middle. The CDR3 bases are TGTGCCAGCAGCGAGACAGTCAGCTCTGGAAACACCATATATTTT. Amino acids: CASSETVSSGNTIYF.

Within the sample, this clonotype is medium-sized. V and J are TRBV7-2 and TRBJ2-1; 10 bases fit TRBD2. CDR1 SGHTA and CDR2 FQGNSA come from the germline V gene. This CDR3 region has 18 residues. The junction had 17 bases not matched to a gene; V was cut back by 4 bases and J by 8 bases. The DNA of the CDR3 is TGTGCCAGCAGCTCCCACAGGGCTAGCGGGGGAGAGATGGATGAGCAGTTCTTC. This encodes CASSSHRASGGEMDEQFF.

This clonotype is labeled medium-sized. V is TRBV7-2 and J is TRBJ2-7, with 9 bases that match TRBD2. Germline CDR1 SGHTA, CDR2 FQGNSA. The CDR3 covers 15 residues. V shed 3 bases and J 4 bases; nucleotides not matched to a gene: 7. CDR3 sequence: CASSFSSGRGYEQYF. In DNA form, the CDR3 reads TGTGCCAGCAGCTTTAGTAGCGGGAGAGGGTACGAGCAGTACTTC.

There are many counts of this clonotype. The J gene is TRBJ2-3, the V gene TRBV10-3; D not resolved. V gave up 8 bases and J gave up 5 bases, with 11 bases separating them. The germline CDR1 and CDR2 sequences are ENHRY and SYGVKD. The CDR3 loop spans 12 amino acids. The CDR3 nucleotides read TGTGCCATCGCTAACCAAAGAGATACGCAGTATTTT. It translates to CAIANQRDTQYF.

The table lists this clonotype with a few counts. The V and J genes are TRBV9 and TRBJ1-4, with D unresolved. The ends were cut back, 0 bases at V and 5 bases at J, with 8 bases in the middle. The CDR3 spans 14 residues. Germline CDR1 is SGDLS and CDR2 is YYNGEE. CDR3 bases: TGTGCCAGCAGCGTAGAGGCTCGGAATGAAAAACTGTTTTTT. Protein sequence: CASSVEARNEKLFF.

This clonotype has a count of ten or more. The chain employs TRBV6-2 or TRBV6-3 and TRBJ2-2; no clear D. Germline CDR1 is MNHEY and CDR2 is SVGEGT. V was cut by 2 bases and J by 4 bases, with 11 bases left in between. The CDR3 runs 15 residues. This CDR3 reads CASSYPTFGTGELFF. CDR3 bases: TGTGCCAGCAGTTACCCCACCTTTGGCACCGGGGAGCTGTTTTTT.

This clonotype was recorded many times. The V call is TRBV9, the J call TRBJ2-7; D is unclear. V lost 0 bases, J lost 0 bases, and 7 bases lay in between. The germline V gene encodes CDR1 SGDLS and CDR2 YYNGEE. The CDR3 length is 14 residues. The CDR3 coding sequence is TGTGCCAGCAGCGTAGGCGGTTTCTCCTACGAGCAGTACTTC. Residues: CASSVGGFSYEQYF.